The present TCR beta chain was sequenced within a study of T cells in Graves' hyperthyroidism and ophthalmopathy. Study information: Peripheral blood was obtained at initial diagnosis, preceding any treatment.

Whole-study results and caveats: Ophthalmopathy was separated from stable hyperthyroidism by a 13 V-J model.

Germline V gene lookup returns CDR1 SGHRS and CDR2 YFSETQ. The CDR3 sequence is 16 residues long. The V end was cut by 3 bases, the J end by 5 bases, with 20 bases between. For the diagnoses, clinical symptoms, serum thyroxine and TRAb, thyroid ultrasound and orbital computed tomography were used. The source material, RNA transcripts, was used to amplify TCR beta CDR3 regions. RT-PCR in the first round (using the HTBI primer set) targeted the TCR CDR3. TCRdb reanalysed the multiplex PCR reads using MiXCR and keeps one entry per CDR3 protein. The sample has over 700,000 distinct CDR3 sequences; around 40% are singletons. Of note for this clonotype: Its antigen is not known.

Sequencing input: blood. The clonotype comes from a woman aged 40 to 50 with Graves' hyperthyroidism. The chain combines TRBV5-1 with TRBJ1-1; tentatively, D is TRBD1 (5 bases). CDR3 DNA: TGCGCCAGCAGCTCCCGAGCAGGGCCAGGTGGGACTGAAGCTTTCTTT. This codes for CASSSRAGPGGTEAFF.